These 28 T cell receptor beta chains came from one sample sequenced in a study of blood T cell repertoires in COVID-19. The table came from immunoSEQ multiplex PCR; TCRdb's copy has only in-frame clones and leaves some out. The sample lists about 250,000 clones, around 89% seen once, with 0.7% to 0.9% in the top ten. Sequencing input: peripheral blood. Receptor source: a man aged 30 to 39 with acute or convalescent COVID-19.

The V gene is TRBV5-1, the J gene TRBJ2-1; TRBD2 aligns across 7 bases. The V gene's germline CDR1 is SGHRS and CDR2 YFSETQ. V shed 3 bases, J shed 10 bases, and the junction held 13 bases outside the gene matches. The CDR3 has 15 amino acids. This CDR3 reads CASSSQVAGDREQFF. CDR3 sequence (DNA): TGCGCCAGCAGCTCTCAAGTAGCGGGTGATCGGGAGCAGTTCTTC.

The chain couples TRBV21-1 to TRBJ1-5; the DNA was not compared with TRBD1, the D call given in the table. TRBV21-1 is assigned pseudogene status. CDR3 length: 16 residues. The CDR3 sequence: CASSRVDRGRQQPQHF. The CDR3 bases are TGTGCCAGCAGCAGAGTCGACAGGGGGAGACAGCAGCCCCAGCATTTT.

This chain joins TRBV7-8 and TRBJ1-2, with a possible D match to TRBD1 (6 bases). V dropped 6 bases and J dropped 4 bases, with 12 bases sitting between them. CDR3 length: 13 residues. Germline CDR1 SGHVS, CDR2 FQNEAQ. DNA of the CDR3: TGTGCCAGCAGGGAAGGGGGGGGCTATGGCTACACCTTC. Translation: CASREGGGYGYTF.

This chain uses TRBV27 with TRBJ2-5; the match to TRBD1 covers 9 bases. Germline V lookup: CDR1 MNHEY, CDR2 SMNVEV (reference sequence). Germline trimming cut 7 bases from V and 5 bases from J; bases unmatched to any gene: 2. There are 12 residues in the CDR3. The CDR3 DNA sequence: TGTGCCAGCAAGGACAGGGGTGAGACCCAGTACTTC. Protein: CASKDRGETQYF.

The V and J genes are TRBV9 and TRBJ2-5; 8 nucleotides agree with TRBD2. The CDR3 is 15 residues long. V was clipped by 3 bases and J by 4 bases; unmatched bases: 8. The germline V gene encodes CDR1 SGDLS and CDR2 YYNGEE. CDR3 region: CASSAAGGLGETQYF. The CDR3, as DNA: TGTGCCAGCAGCGCGGCGGGGGGCCTGGGAGAGACCCAGTACTTC.

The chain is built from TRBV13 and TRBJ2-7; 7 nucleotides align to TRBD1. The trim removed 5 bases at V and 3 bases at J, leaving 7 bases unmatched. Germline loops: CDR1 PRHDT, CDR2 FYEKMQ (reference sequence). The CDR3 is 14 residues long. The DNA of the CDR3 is TGTGCCAGCAGCCGCAAGGACAGGATCTACGAGCAGTACTTC. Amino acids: CASSRKDRIYEQYF. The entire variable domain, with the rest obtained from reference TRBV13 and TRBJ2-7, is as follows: AAGVIQSPRHLIKEKRETATLKCYPIPRHDTVYWYQQGPGQDPQFLISFYEKMQSDKGSIPDRFSAQQFSDYHSELNMSSLELGDSALYFCASSRKDRIYEQYFGPGTRLTVT.

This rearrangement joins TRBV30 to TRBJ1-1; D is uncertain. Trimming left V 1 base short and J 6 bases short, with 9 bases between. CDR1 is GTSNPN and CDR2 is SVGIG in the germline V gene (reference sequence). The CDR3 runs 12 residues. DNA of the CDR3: TGTGCCTGGAGTGGAGGGTCCGCTGAAGCTTTCTTT. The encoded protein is CAWSGGSAEAFF.

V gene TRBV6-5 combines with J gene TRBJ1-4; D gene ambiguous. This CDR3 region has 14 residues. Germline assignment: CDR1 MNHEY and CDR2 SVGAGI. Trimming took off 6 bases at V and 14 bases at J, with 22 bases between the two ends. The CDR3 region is CASRPTLTSAILFF. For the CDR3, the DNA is TGTGCCAGCAGACCCACCCTCACAAGTGCCATTCTGTTTTTT.

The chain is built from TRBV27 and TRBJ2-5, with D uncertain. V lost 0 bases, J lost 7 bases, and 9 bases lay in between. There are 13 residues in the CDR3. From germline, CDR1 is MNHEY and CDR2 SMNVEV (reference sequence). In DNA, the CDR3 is TGTGCCAGCAGTTTATCGGCGGCCGGGACCCAGTACTTC. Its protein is CASSLSAAGTQYF.

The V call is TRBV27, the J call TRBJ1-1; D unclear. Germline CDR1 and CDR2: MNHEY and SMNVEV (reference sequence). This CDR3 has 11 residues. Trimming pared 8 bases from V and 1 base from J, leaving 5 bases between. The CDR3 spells CASGENTEAFF. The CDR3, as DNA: TGTGCCAGCGGAGAGAACACTGAAGCTTTCTTT.

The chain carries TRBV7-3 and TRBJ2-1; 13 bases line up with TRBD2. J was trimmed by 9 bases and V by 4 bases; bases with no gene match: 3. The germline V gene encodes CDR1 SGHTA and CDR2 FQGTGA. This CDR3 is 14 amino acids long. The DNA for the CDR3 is TGTGCCAGCAGCTCCCGGACTAGCGGGGGTGAGCAGTTCTTC. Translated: CASSSRTSGGEQFF. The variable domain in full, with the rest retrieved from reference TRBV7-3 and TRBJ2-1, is GAGVSQTPSNKVTEKGKYVELRCDPISGHTALYWYRQSLGQGPEFLIYFQGTGAADDSGLPNDRFFAVRPEGSVSTLKIQRTERGDSAVYLCASSSRTSGGEQFFGPGTRLTVL.

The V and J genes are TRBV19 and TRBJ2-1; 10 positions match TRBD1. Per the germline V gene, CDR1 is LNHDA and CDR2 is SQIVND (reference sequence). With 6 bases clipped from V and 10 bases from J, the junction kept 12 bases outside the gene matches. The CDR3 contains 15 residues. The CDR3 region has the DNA TGTGCCAGTAGGGACAAGGGACAGGGGATAGGGGAGCAGTTCTTC. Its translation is CASRDKGQGIGEQFF.

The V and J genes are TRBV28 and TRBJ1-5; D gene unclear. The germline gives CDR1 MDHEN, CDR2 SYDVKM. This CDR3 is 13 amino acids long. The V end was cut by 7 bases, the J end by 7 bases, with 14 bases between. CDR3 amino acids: CASTTSGWQPQHF. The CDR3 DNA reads TGTGCCAGCACCACTTCGGGTTGGCAGCCCCAGCATTTT.

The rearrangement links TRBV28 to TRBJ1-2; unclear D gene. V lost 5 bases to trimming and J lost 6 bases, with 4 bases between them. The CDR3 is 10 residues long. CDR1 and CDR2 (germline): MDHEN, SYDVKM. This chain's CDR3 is CASSLDGYTF. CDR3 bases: TGTGCCAGCAGTCTCGATGGCTACACCTTC.

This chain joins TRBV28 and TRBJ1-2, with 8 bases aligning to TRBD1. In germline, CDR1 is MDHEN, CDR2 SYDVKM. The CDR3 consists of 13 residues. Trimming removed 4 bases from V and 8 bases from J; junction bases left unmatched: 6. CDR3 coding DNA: TGTGCCAGCAGTTGGGACAGGTTAGACGGCTACACCTTC. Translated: CASSWDRLDGYTF.

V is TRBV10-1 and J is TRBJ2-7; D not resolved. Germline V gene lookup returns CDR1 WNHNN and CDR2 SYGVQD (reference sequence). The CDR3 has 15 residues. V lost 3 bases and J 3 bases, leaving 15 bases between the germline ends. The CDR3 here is CASSDIDPTGYEQYF. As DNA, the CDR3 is TGCGCCAGCAGTGACATAGACCCAACGGGCTACGAGCAGTACTTC.

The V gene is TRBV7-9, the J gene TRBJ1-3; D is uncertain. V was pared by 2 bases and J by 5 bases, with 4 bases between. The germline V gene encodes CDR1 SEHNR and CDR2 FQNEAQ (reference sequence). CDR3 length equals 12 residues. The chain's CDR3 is CASSLNRNTIYF. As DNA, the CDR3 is TGTGCCAGCAGCTTAAACAGAAACACCATATATTTT.

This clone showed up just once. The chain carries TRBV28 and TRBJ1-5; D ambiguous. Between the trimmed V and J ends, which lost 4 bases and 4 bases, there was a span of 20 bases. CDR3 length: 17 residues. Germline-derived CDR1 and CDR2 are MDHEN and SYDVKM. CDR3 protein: CASSSNPAGGRNQPQHF. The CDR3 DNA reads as TGTGCCAGCAGTTCCAACCCCGCGGGTGGAAGAAATCAGCCCCAGCATTTT.

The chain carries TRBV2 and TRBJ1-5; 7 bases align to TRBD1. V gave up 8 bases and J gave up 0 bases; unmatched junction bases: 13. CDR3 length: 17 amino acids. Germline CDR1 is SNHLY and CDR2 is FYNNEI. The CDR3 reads CASGGTVGQYSNQPQHF. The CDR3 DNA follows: TGTGCCAGCGGGGGGACAGTGGGGCAATATAGCAATCAGCCCCAGCATTTT.

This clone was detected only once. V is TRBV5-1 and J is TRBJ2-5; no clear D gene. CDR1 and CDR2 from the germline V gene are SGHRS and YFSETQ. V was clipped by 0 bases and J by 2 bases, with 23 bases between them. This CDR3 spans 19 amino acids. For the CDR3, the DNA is TGCGCCAGCAGCTTGGTGGCGGCGCCGGCCGCGCCCCCTCAAGAGACCCAGTACTTC. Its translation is CASSLVAAPAAPPQETQYF.

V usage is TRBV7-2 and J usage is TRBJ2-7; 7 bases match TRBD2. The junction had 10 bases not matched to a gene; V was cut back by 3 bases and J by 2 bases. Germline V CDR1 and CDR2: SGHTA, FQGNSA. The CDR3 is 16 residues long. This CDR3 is CASSLNHGGGTYEQYF. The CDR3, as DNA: TGTGCCAGCAGCTTGAACCATGGGGGGGGGACCTACGAGCAGTACTTC.

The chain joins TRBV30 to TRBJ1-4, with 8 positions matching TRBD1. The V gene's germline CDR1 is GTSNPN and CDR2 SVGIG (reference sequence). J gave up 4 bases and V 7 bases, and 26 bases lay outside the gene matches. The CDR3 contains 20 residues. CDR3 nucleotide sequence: TGTGCCTTCAGGGGGGGACAGGAGGTTTGGGAGTCAGGAAATAATGAAAAACTGTTTTTT. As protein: CAFRGGQEVWESGNNEKLFF.

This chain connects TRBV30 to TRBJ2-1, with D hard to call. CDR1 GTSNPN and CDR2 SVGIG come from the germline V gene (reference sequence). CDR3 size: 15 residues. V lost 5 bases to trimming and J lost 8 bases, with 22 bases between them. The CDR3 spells CAWDPVASGKDEQFF. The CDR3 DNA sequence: TGTGCCTGGGACCCCGTGGCCTCGGGTAAGGATGAGCAGTTCTTC.

The CDR3 DNA reads TGTGCCAGCAGTTTATTGGGACAGTACAATCAGCCCCAGCATTTT. Its translation is CASSLLGQYNQPQHF. V gene TRBV27 combines with J gene TRBJ1-5, with 7 bases matching TRBD1. Germline CDR1 is MNHEY and CDR2 is SMNVEV (reference sequence). The CDR3 extends over 15 amino acids. With 1 base clipped from V and 3 bases from J, the junction kept 3 bases outside the gene matches.

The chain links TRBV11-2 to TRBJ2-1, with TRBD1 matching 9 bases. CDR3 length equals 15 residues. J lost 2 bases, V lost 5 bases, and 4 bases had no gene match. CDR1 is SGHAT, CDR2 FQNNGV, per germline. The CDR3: CASSTGQGTYNEQFF. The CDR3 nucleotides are TGTGCCAGCAGCACCGGACAGGGGACCTACAATGAGCAGTTCTTC.

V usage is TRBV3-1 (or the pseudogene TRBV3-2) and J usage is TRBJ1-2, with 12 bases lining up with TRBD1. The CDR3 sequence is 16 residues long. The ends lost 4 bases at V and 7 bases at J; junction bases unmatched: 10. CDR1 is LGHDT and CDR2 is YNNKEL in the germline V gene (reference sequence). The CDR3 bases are TGTGCCAGCAGCCCTCGCCCGGGACAGGGGGCGGGTGGCTACACCTTC. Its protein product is CASSPRPGQGAGGYTF.

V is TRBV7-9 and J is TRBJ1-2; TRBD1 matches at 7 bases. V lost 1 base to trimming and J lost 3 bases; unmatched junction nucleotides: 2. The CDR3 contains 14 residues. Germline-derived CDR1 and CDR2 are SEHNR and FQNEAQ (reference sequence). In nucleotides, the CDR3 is TGTGCCAGCAGCTTAGGCACAGGGGACTATGGCTACACCTTC. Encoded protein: CASSLGTGDYGYTF.

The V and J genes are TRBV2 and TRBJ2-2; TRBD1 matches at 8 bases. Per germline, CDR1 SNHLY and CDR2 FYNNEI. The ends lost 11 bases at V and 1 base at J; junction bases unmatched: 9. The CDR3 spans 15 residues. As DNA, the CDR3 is TGTGCCTCGTACTCCGGGACAGGGAACACCGGGGAGCTGTTTTTT. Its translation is CASYSGTGNTGELFF.